Following are 28 T cell receptor beta chains from one sample sequenced in a study of blood T cell repertoires in COVID-19. Libraries were prepared by immunoSEQ multiplex PCR; TCRdb keeps only in-frame clonotypes and omits some of them. This table has about half a million clones, 80% to 90% appearing once. Sequenced material: peripheral blood. The receptors stem from a human donor in a cohort sampled during active COVID-19.

The V call is TRBV9, the J call TRBJ2-2, with 15 positions matching TRBD2. Germline V gene sequence: CDR1 SGDLS, CDR2 YYNGEE. The CDR3 is 20 residues long. The V and J ends lost 2 bases and 0 bases, in that order; junction bases with no gene match: 8. The CDR3 protein is CASSVPRTSGRGTNTGELFF. The CDR3 bases are TGTGCCAGCAGCGTCCCCCGGACTAGCGGGAGGGGAACGAACACCGGGGAGCTGTTTTTT.

The chain uses TRBV9 and TRBJ2-1, with D perhaps matching TRBD2 (5 bases). V was cut by 4 bases and J by 0 bases, with 11 bases left in between. Germline CDR1 and CDR2: SGDLS and YYNGEE. This CDR3 is built from 15 residues. CDR3 region: CASSLGSDSYNEQFF. The DNA of the CDR3 is TGTGCCAGCAGCCTAGGGAGCGACTCCTACAATGAGCAGTTCTTC. The complete variable domain, with remaining parts taken from reference TRBV9 and TRBJ2-1, reads DSGVTQTPKHLITATGQRVTLRCSPRSGDLSVYWYQQSLDQGLQFLIQYYNGEERAKGNILERFSAQQFPDLHSELNLSSLELGDSALYFCASSLGSDSYNEQFFGPGTRLTVL.

The chain has TRBV11-2 and TRBJ2-2; unclear D gene. Germline loops: CDR1 SGHAT, CDR2 FQNNGV. CDR3 length equals 14 residues. V lost 1 base to trimming and J lost 6 bases, with 9 bases between them. CDR3 sequence reads: CASSLAQSAGELFF. CDR3 nucleotides: TGTGCCAGCAGCTTAGCCCAGTCCGCCGGGGAGCTGTTTTTT.

The genes are TRBV6-2 or TRBV6-3 and TRBJ2-7; D may be TRBD1 (7 bases). V gave up 5 bases and J gave up 7 bases, with 15 bases separating them. CDR3 length: 13 amino acids. CDR1 is MNHEY, CDR2 SVGEGT, per germline. The CDR3 coding sequence is TGTGCCAGCAGTCCGGAGGGGGCTGGGGAGCAGTACTTC. It encodes CASSPEGAGEQYF.

V gene TRBV30 combines with J gene TRBJ2-3, with D possibly being TRBD2 (6 bases). The CDR3 sequence is 13 residues long. The germline V and J ends were trimmed by 8 bases and 9 bases, with 21 bases remaining between them. Per germline, CDR1 GTSNPN and CDR2 SVGIG (reference sequence). The CDR3 DNA reads TGTGCCCGCGGGACTTCTAGAGGTAACACGCAGTATTTT. Translated, it gives CARGTSRGNTQYF.

V usage is TRBV29-1 and J usage is TRBJ2-3; D remains ambiguous. CDR1 SQVTM and CDR2 ANQGSEA come from the germline V gene. Deletions cut 3 bases from V and 0 bases from J, with 16 bases between. The CDR3 consists of 16 residues. CDR3 protein: CSVDGLDNPSTDTQYF. Written as DNA, the CDR3 is TGCAGCGTTGATGGGCTTGATAACCCTAGCACAGATACGCAGTATTTT.

The CDR3 DNA sequence: TGTGCCAGCAGCTCGCGGTTTAATGAAAAACTGTTTTTT. This codes for CASSSRFNEKLFF. The chain couples TRBV11-2 to TRBJ1-4; D not resolved. CDR1 is SGHAT and CDR2 is FQNNGV in the germline V gene. The CDR3 extends over 13 amino acids. V was trimmed by 4 bases and J by 4 bases, leaving 7 bases between them.

V usage is TRBV7-9 and J usage is TRBJ1-6, with TRBD1 matching over 7 bases. This CDR3 is 16 amino acids long. The junction had 6 bases not matched to a gene; V was cut back by 3 bases and J by 4 bases. Germline-derived CDR1 and CDR2 are SEHNR and FQNEAQ (reference sequence). Written as DNA, the CDR3 is TGTGCCAGCAGCTTGAAGGGGACAGCTTATAATTCACCCCTCCACTTT. This codes for CASSLKGTAYNSPLHF. The whole variable domain, filled in from reference TRBV7-9 and TRBJ1-6, reads DTGVSQNPRHKITKRGQNVTFRCDPISEHNRLYWYRQTLGQGPEFLTYFQNEAQLEKSRLLSDRFSAERPKGSFSTLEIQRTEQGDSAMYLCASSLKGTAYNSPLHFGNGTRLTVT.

The chain employs TRBV4-3 and TRBJ2-7; D not certain. Trimming removed 0 bases at V and 6 bases at J, with 15 bases between. CDR3 length: 15 residues. CDR1 and CDR2 from the germline V gene are LGHNA and YSLEER. The CDR3 nucleotides read TGCGCCAGCAGCCAAGATCCCGTTGCCCCCGGCGAGCAGTACTTC. Translating gives CASSQDPVAPGEQYF.

The rearrangement joins TRBV4-2 to TRBJ1-5; 11 bases fit TRBD1. This CDR3 has 19 residues. J was trimmed by 0 bases and V by 2 bases; bases with no gene match: 9. The germline gives CDR1 LGHNA, CDR2 YNFKEQ. CDR3 coding DNA: TGTGCCAGCAGCCAACCCGGGACAGGGGGATCTAATAGCAATCAGCCCCAGCATTTT. Residues: CASSQPGTGGSNSNQPQHF.

This sequence joins TRBV29-1 and TRBJ2-1; D may be TRBD2 (6 bases). There are 12 residues in the CDR3. Trimming stripped 7 bases from V and 10 bases from J, with 17 bases between. Germline lookup yields CDR1 SQVTM and CDR2 ANQGSEA. DNA of the CDR3: TGCAGCGCTGATAGACTAGTCGGCGAGCAGTTCTTC. Translated: CSADRLVGEQFF.

CDR3 region: CASRRQGATNEKLFF. CDR3 bases: TGTGCCAGCAGGCGACAGGGTGCAACTAATGAAAAACTGTTTTTT. The J gene is TRBJ1-4, the V gene TRBV3-1 (or the pseudogene TRBV3-2); 7 nucleotides agree with TRBD1. V was pared by 6 bases and J by 0 bases, with 4 bases of the junction left unmatched. In germline, CDR1 is LGHDT, CDR2 YNNKEL (reference sequence). This CDR3 region has 15 residues.

This chain's CDR3 is CASSLQGATYTDTQYF. DNA of the CDR3: TGTGCCAGCAGCCTACAGGGGGCAACCTATACAGATACGCAGTATTTT. The gene calls are TRBV5-6 and TRBJ2-3; 9 positions match TRBD1. The CDR3 runs to 16 residues. V trimming: 4 bases; J trimming: 3 bases; junction bases outside the gene matches: 9. The germline CDR1 and CDR2 sequences are SGHDT and YYEEEE.

The V gene is TRBV29-1, the J gene TRBJ2-7, with a weak D call TRBD1 (6 bases). V was pared by 1 base and J by 0 bases, with 13 bases between. The CDR3 covers 15 residues. The germline V gene has CDR1 SQVTM and CDR2 ANQGSEA. The CDR3 DNA is TGCAGCGTTGAAGGAAGGGGGACGAACTCCTACGAGCAGTACTTC. This encodes CSVEGRGTNSYEQYF.

The rearrangement uses TRBV3-1 (or the pseudogene TRBV3-2) and TRBJ2-1; 7 bases align to TRBD2. Trimming removed 3 bases from V and 1 base from J; junction bases left unmatched: 3. Germline CDR1 is LGHDT and CDR2 is YNNKEL (reference sequence). CDR3 length: 15 amino acids. The CDR3 loop is CASSHASGSYNEQFF. The CDR3 coding sequence is TGTGCCAGCAGCCACGCTAGCGGATCCTACAATGAGCAGTTCTTC.

The CDR3, as DNA: TGTGCCTGGAAAGTTACACAAACAACCGCCTACGAGCAGTACTTC. It codes for CAWKVTQTTAYEQYF. J is TRBJ2-7 and V is TRBV30, with unresolved D. The V end lost 4 bases, the J end lost 2 bases, and 18 bases lay between the germline ends. The CDR3 loop spans 15 amino acids. Germline V gene sequence: CDR1 GTSNPN, CDR2 SVGIG (reference sequence).

This clone was counted only a few times. The chain recombines TRBV21-1 with TRBJ1-5. TRBV21-1 counts as a pseudogene. This CDR3 contains 20 residues. Here the CDR3 reads CASSKAPSLRDGGGNQPQHF. CDR3 in DNA: TGTGCCAGCAGCAAAGCTCCTTCTCTCCGGGACGGGGGAGGCAATCAGCCCCAGCATTTT.

The J gene is TRBJ2-1, the V gene TRBV21-1; the listed D gene, TRBD1, was not tested against the DNA. TRBV21-1 is assigned pseudogene status. This CDR3 region has 20 residues. The CDR3 here is CASSSPRLFWALSSYNEQFF. In DNA, the CDR3 is TGTGCCAGCAGCTCCCCTCGCCTTTTTTGGGCGCTAAGCTCCTACAATGAGCAGTTCTTC.

V usage is TRBV21-1 and J usage is TRBJ2-7; the table's D call, TRBD2, has no DNA check behind it. TRBV21-1 is noted as a pseudogene. The CDR3 sequence is 16 residues long. The chain's CDR3 is CASSSRREGPQGEQYF. CDR3 DNA sequence: TGTGCCAGCAGCTCGCGGCGGGAGGGCCCTCAGGGCGAGCAGTACTTC.

The chain recombines TRBV3-1 (or the pseudogene TRBV3-2) with TRBJ2-2; 7 positions match TRBD1. This CDR3 spans 15 amino acids. V gave up 7 bases and J gave up 9 bases; unmatched junction bases: 14. The germline CDR1 and CDR2 sequences are LGHDT and YNNKEL (reference sequence). The CDR3 sequence is CASTRRQGPTRELFF. Here the CDR3 DNA reads TGTGCCAGCACTCGGAGACAGGGCCCGACCCGGGAGCTGTTTTTT.

The chain has TRBV7-9 and TRBJ2-7; weak D call: TRBD1 (5 bases). This CDR3 spans 14 amino acids. Germline CDR1 and CDR2: SEHNR and FQNEAQ (reference sequence). V lost 3 bases, J lost 7 bases, and 16 bases lay in between. The CDR3 region is CASSLGQVLGEQYF. In DNA form, the CDR3 reads TGTGCCAGCAGCTTGGGGCAGGTATTGGGGGAGCAGTACTTC.

The chain uses TRBV19 and TRBJ1-2; D is ambiguous. The V end was cut by 1 base, the J end by 0 bases, with 6 bases between. This CDR3 is built from 14 residues. Germline loops: CDR1 LNHDA, CDR2 SQIVND (reference sequence). CDR3 sequence reads: CASSIGGSNYGYTF. The CDR3, as DNA: TGTGCCAGTAGTATAGGAGGTTCTAACTATGGCTACACCTTC. Full variable domain (rest looked up from reference TRBV19 and TRBJ1-2): DGGITQSPKYLFRKEGQNVTLSCEQNLNHDAMYWYRQDPGQGLRLIYYSQIVNDFQKGDIAEGYSVSREKKESFPLTVTSAQKNPTAFYLCASSIGGSNYGYTFGSGTRLTVV.

V and J are TRBV21-1 and TRBJ2-7; TRBD1 is taken as the D call from the table, unchecked against the DNA. TRBV21-1 is a pseudogene locus. This CDR3 is built from 15 residues. CDR3 DNA: TGTGCCAGCAACCCGCAACAGGGGGACTCCTACGAGCAGTACTTC. It codes for CASNPQQGDSYEQYF.

The rearrangement links TRBV4-1 to TRBJ2-3; 9 bases match TRBD1. The trim removed 6 bases at V and 4 bases at J, leaving 5 bases unmatched. From germline, CDR1 is MGHRA and CDR2 YSYEKL. The CDR3 length is 14 residues. In nucleotides, the CDR3 is TGCGCCAGCAGTTTGGGACAGGGCCCAGATACGCAGTATTTT. Its translation: CASSLGQGPDTQYF.

This rearrangement joins TRBV29-1 to TRBJ1-5, with 7 bases matching TRBD1. Trimming removed 4 bases from V and 5 bases from J; junction bases left unmatched: 2. The germline CDR1 and CDR2 sequences are SQVTM and ANQGSEA. The CDR3 runs to 12 residues. The CDR3: CSVGTGDQPQHF. The CDR3 DNA reads TGCAGCGTTGGAACAGGGGATCAGCCCCAGCATTTT.

To note about this clone: The same CDR3 is also encoded by other DNA sequences in this sample. V and J are TRBV30 and TRBJ1-5, with D possibly being TRBD1 (6 bases). The CDR3 covers 14 residues. Germline CDR1 is GTSNPN and CDR2 is SVGIG (reference sequence). Trimming removed 0 bases at V and 2 bases at J, with 8 bases between. CDR3 amino acids: CAWSVQGGNQPQHF. In nucleotides, the CDR3 is TGTGCCTGGAGTGTACAGGGCGGCAATCAGCCCCAGCATTTT.

The chain employs TRBV6-5 and TRBJ1-1, with 8 bases lining up with TRBD1. The CDR3 contains 15 residues. CDR1 and CDR2 (germline): MNHEY, SVGAGI. The junction had 8 bases not matched to a gene; V was cut back by 7 bases and J by 1 base. In DNA, the CDR3 is TGTGCCAGCATCCAGGGGGCGACTGGGAACACTGAAGCTTTCTTT. Its translation: CASIQGATGNTEAFF.

There are many counts of this clone. DNA of the CDR3: TGTGCCAGCAGCTTGGGGGGCAGGGGATTAATCAACACCGGGGAGCTGTTTTTT. This sequence encodes CASSLGGRGLINTGELFF. This sequence joins TRBV5-4 and TRBJ2-2, with D perhaps matching TRBD1 (6 bases). Germline CDR1 reads SGHNT; CDR2 reads YYREEE (reference sequence). The ends were cut back, 0 bases at V and 2 bases at J, with 17 bases in the middle. The CDR3 covers 18 residues.